The present T cell receptor (beta chain) was sequenced within a study of OX40 agonist ivuxolimab in advanced cancers. Study summary: Patients were given ivuxolimab, an antibody that agonizes OX40 (CD134). Across the patients, intravenous ivuxolimab was delivered every 2 weeks at 0.01 to 10 mg/kg.

Findings and limits, study-wide: Expanded clones tended on average to be more numerous among CD8+ T cells than CD4+. Doses of 0.1 to 3.0 mg/kg were accompanied by clonal expansion of CD4+ and CD8+ blood T cells by week 6.

Trimming pared 0 bases from V and 6 bases from J, leaving 15 bases between. CDR1 and CDR2 (germline): MNHNY, SVGAGI (reference sequence). The CDR3 sequence is 15 residues long. Generated by immunoSEQ multiplex PCR, the TCRdb table keeps only in-frame clones and is missing some. The data contain about 83,000 clones, less than 85% of them singletons. Turning to this clone: Its antigen is not known.

Specimen: CD4+ or CD8+ T cells sorted from blood, collected in a trial of the OX40 agonist ivuxolimab. This chain links TRBV6-6 with TRBJ2-7; possibly TRBD2 for D (6 bases). This sequence was found in an adult with an advanced solid tumor such as melanoma, head and neck, liver or kidney cancer. CDR3 coding DNA: TGTGCCAGCAGTTACTCGATATCGGGGGTCGGCGAGCAGTACTTC. Protein: CASSYSISGVGEQYF.